This TCR beta chain came from a study of metastatic and nonmetastatic thyroid tumors. CDR3 length equals 14 residues. V lost 5 bases and J lost 4; bases outside the gene matches: 5. Germline-derived CDR1 and CDR2 are LNHDA and SQIVND (reference sequence). There were no patients who had received any treatment before thyroid surgery. TCRdb recomputed clones from the PCR reads via MiXCR. This table holds around 30,000 clones, 10% to 15% found once. Sequenced input: blood. V gene TRBV19 combines with J gene TRBJ2-7; 10 bases match TRBD1. This clonotype originated in a female donor with papillary thyroid cancer or a benign thyroid nodule (not recorded which). Some clones in this sample may be carry-over from other donors' samples. CDR3 amino acids: CASSAPGQGYEQYF. CDR3 sequence (DNA): TGTGCCAGTAGTGCACCGGGACAGGGGTACGAGCAGTACTTC.